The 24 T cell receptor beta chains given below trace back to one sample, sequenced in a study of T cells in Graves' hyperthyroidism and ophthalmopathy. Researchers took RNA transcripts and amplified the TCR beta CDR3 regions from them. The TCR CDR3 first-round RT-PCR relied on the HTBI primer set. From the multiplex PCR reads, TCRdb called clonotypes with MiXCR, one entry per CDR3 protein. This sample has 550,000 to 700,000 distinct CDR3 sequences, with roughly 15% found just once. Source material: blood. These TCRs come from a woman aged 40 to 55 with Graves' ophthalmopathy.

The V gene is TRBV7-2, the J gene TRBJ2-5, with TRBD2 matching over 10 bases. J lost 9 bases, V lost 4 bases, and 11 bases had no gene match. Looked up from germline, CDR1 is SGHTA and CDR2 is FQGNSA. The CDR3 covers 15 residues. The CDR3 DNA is TGTGCCAGCAGCTATGGTAGCGGGGGGATTTGGGCCCAGTACTTC. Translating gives CASSYGSGGIWAQYF. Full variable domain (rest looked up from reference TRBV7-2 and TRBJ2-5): GAGVSQSPSNKVTEKGKDVELRCDPISGHTALYWYRQSLGQGLEFLIYFQGNSAPDKSGLPSDRFSAERTGGSVSTLTIQRTQQEDSAVYLCASSYGSGGIWAQYFGPGTRLLVL.

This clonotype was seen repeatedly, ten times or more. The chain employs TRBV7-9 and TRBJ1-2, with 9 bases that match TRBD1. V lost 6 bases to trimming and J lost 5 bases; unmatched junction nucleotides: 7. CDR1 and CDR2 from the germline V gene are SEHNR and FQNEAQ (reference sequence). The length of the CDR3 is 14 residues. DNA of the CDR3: TGTGCCAGCAGTTATGGGACAGGGATGTATGGCTACACCTTC. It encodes CASSYGTGMYGYTF.

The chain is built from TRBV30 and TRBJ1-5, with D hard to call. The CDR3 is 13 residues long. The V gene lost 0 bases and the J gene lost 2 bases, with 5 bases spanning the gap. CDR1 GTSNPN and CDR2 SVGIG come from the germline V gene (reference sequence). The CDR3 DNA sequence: TGTGCCTGGAGTGTCGACCGCAATCAGCCCCAGCATTTT. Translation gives CAWSVDRNQPQHF.

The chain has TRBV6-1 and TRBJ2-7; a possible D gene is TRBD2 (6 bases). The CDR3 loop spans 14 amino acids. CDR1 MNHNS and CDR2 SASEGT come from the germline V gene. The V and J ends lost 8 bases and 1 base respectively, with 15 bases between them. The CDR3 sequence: CASQPLGGSYEQYF. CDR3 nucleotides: TGTGCCAGCCAGCCGTTGGGGGGATCCTACGAGCAGTACTTC.

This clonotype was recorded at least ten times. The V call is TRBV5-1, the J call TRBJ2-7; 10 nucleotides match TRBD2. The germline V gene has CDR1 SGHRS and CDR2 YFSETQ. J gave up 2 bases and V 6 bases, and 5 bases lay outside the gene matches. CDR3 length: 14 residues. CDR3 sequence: CASNAGTSAYEQYF. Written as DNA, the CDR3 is TGCGCCAGCAACGCCGGGACTAGCGCCTACGAGCAGTACTTC.

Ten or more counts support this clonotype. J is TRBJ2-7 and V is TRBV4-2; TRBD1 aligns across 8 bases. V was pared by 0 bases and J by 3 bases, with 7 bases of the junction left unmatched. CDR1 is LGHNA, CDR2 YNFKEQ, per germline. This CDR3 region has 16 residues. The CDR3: CASSQERGGQGYEQYF. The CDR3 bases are TGTGCCAGCAGCCAAGAACGGGGAGGACAGGGCTACGAGCAGTACTTC.

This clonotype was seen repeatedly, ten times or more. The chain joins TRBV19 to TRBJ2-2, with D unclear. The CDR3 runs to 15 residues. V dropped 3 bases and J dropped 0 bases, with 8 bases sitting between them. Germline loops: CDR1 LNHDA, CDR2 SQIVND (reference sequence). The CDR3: CASSIGPPNTGELFF. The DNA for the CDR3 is TGTGCCAGTAGTATCGGGCCTCCGAACACCGGGGAGCTGTTTTTT.

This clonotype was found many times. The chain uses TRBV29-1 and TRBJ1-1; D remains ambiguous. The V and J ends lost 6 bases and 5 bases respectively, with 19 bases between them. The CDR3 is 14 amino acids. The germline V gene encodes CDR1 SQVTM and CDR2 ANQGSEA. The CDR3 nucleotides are TGCAGCGTATGTCGGTCCTTTGGGGAAACTGAAGCTTTCTTT. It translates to CSVCRSFGETEAFF.

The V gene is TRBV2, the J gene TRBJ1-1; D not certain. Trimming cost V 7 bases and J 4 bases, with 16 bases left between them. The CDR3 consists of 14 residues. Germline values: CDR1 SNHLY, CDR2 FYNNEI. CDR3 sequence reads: CASTKDGIFTEAFF. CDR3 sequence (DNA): TGTGCCAGCACTAAGGACGGGATATTCACTGAAGCTTTCTTT.

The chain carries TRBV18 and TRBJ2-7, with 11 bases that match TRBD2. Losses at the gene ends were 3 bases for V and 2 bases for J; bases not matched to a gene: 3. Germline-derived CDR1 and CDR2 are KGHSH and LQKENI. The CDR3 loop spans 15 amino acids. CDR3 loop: CASSPTSGATYEQYF. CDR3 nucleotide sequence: TGTGCCAGCTCACCGACTAGCGGGGCTACCTACGAGCAGTACTTC. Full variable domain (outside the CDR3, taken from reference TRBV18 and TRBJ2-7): NAGVMQNPRHLVRRRGQEARLRCSPMKGHSHVYWYRQLPEEGLKFMVYLQKENIIDESGMPKERFSAEFPKEGPSILRIQQVVRGDSAAYFCASSPTSGATYEQYFGPGTRLTVT.

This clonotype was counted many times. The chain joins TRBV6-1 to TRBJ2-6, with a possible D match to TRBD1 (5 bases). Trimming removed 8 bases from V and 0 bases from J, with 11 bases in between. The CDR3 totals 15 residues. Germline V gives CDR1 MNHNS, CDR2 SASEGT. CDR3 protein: CASGAPNSGANVLTF. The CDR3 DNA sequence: TGTGCCAGCGGGGCACCGAACTCTGGGGCCAACGTCCTGACTTTC.

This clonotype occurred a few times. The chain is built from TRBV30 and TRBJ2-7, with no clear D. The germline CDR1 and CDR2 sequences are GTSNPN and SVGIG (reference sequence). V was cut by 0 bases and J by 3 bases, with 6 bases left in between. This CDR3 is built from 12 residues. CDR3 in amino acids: CAWSVSFYEQYF. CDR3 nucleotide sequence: TGTGCCTGGAGTGTATCTTTCTACGAGCAGTACTTC.

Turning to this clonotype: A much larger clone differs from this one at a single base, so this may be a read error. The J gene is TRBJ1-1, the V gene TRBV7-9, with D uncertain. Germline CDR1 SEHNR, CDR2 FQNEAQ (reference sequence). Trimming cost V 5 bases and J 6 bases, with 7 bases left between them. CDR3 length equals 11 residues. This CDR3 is CASSPSPEAFF. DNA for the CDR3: TGTGCCAGCAGCCCCAGCCCTGAAGCTTTCTTT.

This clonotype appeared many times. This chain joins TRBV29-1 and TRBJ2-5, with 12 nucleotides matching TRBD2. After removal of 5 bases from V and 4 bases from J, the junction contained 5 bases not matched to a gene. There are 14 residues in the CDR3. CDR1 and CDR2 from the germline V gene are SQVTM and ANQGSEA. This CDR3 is CSVFLLAGGETQYF. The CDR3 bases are TGCAGCGTTTTCTTACTAGCGGGAGGAGAGACCCAGTACTTC.

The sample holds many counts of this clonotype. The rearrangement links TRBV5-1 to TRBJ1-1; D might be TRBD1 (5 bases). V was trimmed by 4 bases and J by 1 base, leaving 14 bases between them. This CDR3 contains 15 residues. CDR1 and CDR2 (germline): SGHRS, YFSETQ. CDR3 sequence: CASSPQDSWNTEAFF. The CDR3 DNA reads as TGCGCCAGCAGCCCACAGGACTCCTGGAACACTGAAGCTTTCTTT.

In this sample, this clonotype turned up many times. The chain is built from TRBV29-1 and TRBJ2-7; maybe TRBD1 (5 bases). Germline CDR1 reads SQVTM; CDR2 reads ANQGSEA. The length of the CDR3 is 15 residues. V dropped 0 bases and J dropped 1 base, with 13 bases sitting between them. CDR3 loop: CSVEEGWGGSYEQYF. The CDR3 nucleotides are TGCAGCGTTGAAGAGGGCTGGGGCGGTTCCTACGAGCAGTACTTC.

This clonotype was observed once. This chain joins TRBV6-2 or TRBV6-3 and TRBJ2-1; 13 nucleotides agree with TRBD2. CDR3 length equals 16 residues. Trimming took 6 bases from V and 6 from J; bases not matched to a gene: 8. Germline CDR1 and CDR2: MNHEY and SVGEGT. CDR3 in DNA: TGTGCCAGCAGACCGGGACTAGCGGGAAAGCTCAATGAGCAGTTCTTC. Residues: CASRPGLAGKLNEQFF.

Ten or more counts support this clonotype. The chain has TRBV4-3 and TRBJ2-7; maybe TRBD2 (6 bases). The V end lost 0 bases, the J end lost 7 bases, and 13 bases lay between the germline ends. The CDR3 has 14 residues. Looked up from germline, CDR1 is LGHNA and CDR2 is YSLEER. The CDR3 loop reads CASSQDAQAGEQYF. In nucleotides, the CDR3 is TGCGCCAGCAGCCAAGATGCACAGGCGGGGGAGCAGTACTTC.

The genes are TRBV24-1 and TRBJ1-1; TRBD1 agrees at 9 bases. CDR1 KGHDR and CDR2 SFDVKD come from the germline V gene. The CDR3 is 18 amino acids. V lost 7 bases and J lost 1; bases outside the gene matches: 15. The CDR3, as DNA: TGTGCCACCAGACTAATTGAAGGACAGGGGATTGGGAACACTGAAGCTTTCTTT. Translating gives CATRLIEGQGIGNTEAFF.

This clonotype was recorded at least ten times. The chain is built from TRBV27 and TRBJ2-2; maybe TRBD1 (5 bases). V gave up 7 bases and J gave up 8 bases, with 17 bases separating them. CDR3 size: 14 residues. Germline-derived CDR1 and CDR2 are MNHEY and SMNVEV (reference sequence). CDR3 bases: TGTGCCAGCAAAGTCACCAGGGTGACTGGGGAGCTGTTTTTT. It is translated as CASKVTRVTGELFF.

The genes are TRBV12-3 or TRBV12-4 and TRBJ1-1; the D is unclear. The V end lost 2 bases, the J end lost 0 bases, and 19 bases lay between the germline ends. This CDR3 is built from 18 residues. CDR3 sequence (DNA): TGTGCCAGCAGTTTATACCGTCGGCTTACGCTTATGAACACTGAAGCTTTCTTT. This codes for CASSLYRRLTLMNTEAFF.

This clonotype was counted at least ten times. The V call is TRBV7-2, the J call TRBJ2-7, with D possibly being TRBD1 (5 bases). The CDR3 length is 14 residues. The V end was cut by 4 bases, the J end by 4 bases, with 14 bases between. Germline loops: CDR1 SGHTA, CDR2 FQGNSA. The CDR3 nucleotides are TGTGCCAGCAGCTCAGGGCCGGACCTATACGAGCAGTACTTC. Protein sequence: CASSSGPDLYEQYF.

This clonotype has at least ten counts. The CDR3 DNA is TGTGCCAGCAGCCTTACAAGGATCTACGAGCAGTACTTC. It codes for CASSLTRIYEQYF. V gene TRBV14 combines with J gene TRBJ2-7; D not resolved. The V and J ends lost 4 bases and 3 bases respectively, with 10 bases between them. CDR1 is SGHDN, CDR2 FVKESK, per germline. This CDR3 contains 13 residues.

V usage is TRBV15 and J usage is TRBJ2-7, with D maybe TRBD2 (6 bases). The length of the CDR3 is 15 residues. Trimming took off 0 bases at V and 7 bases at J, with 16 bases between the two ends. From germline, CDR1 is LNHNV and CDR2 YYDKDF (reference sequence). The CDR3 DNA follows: TGTGCCACCAGCAGAGAACGGGAGATGAGATCGGAGCAGTACTTC. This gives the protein CATSREREMRSEQYF.